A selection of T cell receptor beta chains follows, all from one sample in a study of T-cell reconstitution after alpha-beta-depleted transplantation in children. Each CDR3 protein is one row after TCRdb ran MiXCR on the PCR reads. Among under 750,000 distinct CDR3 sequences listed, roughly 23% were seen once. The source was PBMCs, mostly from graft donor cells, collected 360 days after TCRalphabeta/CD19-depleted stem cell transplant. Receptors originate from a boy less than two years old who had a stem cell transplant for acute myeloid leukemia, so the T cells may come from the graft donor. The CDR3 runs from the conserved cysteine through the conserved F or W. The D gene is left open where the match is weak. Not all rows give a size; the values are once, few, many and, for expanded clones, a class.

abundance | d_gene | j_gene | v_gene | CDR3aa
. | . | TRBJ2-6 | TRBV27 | CASGAPGANVLTF
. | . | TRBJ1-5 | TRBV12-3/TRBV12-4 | CASSLEGSGQPQHF
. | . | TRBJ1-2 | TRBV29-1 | CSVLEGGYTF
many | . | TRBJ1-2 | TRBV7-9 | CASSLAGDYGYTF
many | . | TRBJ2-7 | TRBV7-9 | CASRGTPGWEQYF
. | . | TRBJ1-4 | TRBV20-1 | CSSGLNEKLFF
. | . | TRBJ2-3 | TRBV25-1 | CASSVPGGDTQYF
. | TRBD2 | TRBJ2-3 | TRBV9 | CASSVGIAGTTDTQYF
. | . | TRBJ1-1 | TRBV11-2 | CASSLEVRPNTEAFF
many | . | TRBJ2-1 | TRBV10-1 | CASSVRGASYNEQFF
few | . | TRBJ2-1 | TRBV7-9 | CASSLAEREQFF
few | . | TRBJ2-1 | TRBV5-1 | CASSNQTSSYNEQFF
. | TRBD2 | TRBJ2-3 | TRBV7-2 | CASSFSSGGVPDTQYF
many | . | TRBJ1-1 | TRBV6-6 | CASRPKISTEAFF
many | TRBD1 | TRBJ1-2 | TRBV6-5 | CASSYSGQSNYGYTF
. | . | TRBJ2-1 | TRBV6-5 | CASSYRLYNEQFF
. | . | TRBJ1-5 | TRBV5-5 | CASSSGHLVGPQHF
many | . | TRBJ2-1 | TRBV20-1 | CSAALRGGWNEQFF
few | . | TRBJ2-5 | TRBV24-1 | CATSVPGPLLQETQYF
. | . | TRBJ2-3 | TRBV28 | CASSVSLSGQYF
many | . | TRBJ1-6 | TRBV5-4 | CASSLAGKTYNSPLHF
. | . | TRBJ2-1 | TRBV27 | CASGRGSSYNEQFF
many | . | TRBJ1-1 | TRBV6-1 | CASSVGNTEAFF
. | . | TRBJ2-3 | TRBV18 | CASSPLRTDTQYF
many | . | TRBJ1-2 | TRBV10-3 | CAISESGNGYTF
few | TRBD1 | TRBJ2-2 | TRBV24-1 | CATSDRGGDTGELFF
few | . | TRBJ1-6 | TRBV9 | CASSVARVPDSPLHF
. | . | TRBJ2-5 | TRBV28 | CASSYRVQETQYF
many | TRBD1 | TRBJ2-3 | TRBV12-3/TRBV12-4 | CASSPKGQATDTQYF
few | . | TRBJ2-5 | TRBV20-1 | CSASIQGLGVSGTQYF
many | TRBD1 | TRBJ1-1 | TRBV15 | CATNGGRTGGPNTEAFF
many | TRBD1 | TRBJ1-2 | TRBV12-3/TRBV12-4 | CASSLTGGGYGYTF
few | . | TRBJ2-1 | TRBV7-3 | CASSLGTTAEQFF
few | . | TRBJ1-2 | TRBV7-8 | CASSLGREGPARGYTF
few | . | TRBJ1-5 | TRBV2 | CASSGRWRPQPQHF
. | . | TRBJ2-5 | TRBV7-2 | CASSLALGGPEETQYF
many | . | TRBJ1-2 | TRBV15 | CATSSLLDGSYGYTF
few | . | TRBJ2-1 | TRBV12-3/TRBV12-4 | CASGDSNNEQFF
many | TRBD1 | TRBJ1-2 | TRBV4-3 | CASSQDVVWWDRGYYGYTF
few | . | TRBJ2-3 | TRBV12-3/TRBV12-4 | CASKRGDTQYF
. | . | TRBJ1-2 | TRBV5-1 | CASSPGHPLGLYGYTF
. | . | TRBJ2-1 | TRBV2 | CASSDSLFINEQFF
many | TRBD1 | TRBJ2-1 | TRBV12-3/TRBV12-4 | CASSSTRNPGQGYNEQFF
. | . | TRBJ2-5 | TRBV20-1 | CSAGPASRAQETQYF
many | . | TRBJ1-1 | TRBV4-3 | CASSQDIGREAFF
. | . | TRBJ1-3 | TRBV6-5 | CASSYGGQSSGNTIYF
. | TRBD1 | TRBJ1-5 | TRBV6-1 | CASREGQPLNQPQHF
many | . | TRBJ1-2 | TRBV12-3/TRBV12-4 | CASSTKRPYGYTF
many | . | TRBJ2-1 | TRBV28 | CASSRTLGTLYNEQFF
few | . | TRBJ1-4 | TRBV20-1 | CIVAGNGGREKLFF
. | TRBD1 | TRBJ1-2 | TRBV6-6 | CASSDRVAYGYTF
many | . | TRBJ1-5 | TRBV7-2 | CASSLEVGQPQHF
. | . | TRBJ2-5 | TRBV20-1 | CSARGGAQETQYF
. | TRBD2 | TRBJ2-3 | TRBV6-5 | CASSYSLLAGGTDTQYF
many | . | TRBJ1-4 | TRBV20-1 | CSANLLFRDEKLFF
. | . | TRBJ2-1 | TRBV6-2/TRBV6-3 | CASSYRGTYNEQFF